The TCR beta chain under discussion was sequenced for a study of memory CD4+ T cells and cytomegalovirus serostatus. This clone was seen a handful of times. Antigen specificity is unknown. Generated by immunoSEQ multiplex PCR, the TCRdb table keeps only in-frame clones and is missing some. The sample includes about 57,000 clones, approximately 80% of them seen just once. Germline V gene data show CDR1 as DFQATT and CDR2 as SNEGSKA (reference sequence). This CDR3 has 10 residues. V gave up 5 bases and J gave up 5 bases, with 4 bases separating them. Findings and caveats of the study: Suggested: most of the CMV-linked TCR signature lies in CD4+ memory cells. A US-trained random forest predicted CMV serostatus with median AUC around 0.92.

Single viable CD3+CD4+CD8-CD45RO+ cells were sorted as the memory CD4+ T cells. Donors' CMV status reflects serum IgG against pp150, pp28, p38, p52. After thawing, CD4+ T cells were positively selected. Sequencing used memory CD4+ T cells from blood. The receptor was isolated from an adult in good health and CMV-seronegative. V and J are TRBV20-1 and TRBJ2-1, with D unresolved. The CDR3 sequence: CSAANNEQFF. CDR3 bases: TGCAGTGCTGCCAACAATGAGCAGTTCTTC.